Included here is one T cell receptor (beta chain) sequence, with context. Original methodology: It was from reference gene primer amplification that nucleated cell counts were estimated. TCRdb keeps only in-frame clones here, not all; method: immunoSEQ multiplex PCR. The V and J calls and the clone size are those of that table, but D and trimming were determined from the DNA. Seen here are about 190,000 clones, roughly 78% observed once, and the top ten hold approximately 3%. These data originate in a study of blood T cell repertoires in COVID-19. Study-wide background: Sources were T cells, B-cell-depleted T cells, or PBMCs; the material itself was cDNA or gDNA.

This receptor was obtained from a woman aged 80 or over with active or convalescent COVID-19. Sequencing was carried out using peripheral blood.

The chain's CDR3 is CASSPLGGGDTEAFF. The CDR3 coding sequence is TGTGCCAGCAGCCCCCTAGGGGGAGGGGACACTGAAGCTTTCTTT. This rearrangement joins TRBV7-6 to TRBJ1-1, with D perhaps TRBD1 (6 bases). Trimming left V 5 bases short and J 3 bases short, with 16 bases between. This CDR3 has 15 amino acids. The germline V gene encodes CDR1 SGHVS and CDR2 FNYEAQ.